This T cell receptor beta chain was sequenced for a study of T-cell reconstitution after alpha-beta-depleted transplantation in children. There are a few counts of this clonotype. Unique molecular identifiers were used in preparing the TCRbeta library. TCRdb independently ran MiXCR on the PCR reads; one entry per CDR3 protein. The data hold approximately 340,000 distinct CDR3 sequences, with about 9.3% observed a single time. V was pared by 1 base and J by 4 bases, with 13 bases between. The CDR3 is made up of 15 amino acids. Looked up from germline, CDR1 is MNHEY and CDR2 is SMNVEV (reference sequence).

The gene calls are TRBV27 and TRBJ1-2, with D maybe TRBD1 (5 bases). The receptor was derived from a human donor who donated a stem cell graft to a child with acute lymphoblastic leukemia. This specimen consisted of PBMCs from the stem cell graft donor, obtained from the stem cell graft. As DNA, the CDR3 is TGTGCCAGCAGTTTATACCAGGGTCTATTCTATGGCTACACCTTC. Its protein is CASSLYQGLFYGYTF.